This T cell receptor beta chain came from a study of T cells in Graves' hyperthyroidism and ophthalmopathy. Across the study: Before any treatment, at initial diagnosis, peripheral blood was collected. Findings and caveats of the study: Model-based prediction identified ophthalmopathy a median 6.5 months prior to its onset.

Regions amplified from RNA transcripts were the TCR beta CDR3 regions. The primer set for the first-round RT-PCR of the TCR CDR3 was HTBI. TCRdb fed the multiplex PCR reads into MiXCR, producing one record per CDR3 protein. The sample holds 700,000 to 850,000 distinct CDR3 sequences, 35% seen once. On this clonotype: Antigen: not known.

V shed 6 bases, J shed 11 bases, and the junction held 9 bases outside the gene matches. CDR1 and CDR2 from the germline V gene are WSHSY and SAAADI. The CDR3 spans 13 residues. For Graves' hyperthyroidism to be stable, ophthalmopathy could not progress within 18 months. PBMCs were obtained from 9 to 10 ml fresh peripheral blood. This receptor was identified in a woman aged 35 to 49 with Graves' hyperthyroidism. The sequenced material came from blood. The chain couples TRBV10-2 to TRBJ1-4, with TRBD1 matching 7 bases. CDR3 coding DNA: TGCGCCAGCAGGGCCAGGGCCAGGGGGAAACTGTTTTTT. Protein sequence: CASRARARGKLFF.